These 21 T cell receptor beta chains came from one sample sequenced in a study of cytomegalovirus exposure and HLA in healthy donors. PCR primers comprised 60 Vbeta and 13 Jbeta primers. The method was immunoSEQ multiplex PCR; TCRdb's version includes in-frame clones alone and lacks a portion of them. The sample includes roughly 130,000 clones, around 82% seen only once; the top ten take roughly 10%. The sample comprised PBMCs. Source of these receptors: a male donor in good health and CMV-seropositive.

This chain uses TRBV6-5 with TRBJ2-1; TRBD2 matches 9 bases. The CDR3 contains 14 residues. From germline, CDR1 is MNHEY and CDR2 SVGAGI. The junction had 5 bases not matched to a gene; V was cut back by 4 bases and J by 7 bases. The CDR3: CASSSGLATNEQFF. In DNA, the CDR3 is TGTGCCAGCAGTTCCGGACTAGCGACGAATGAGCAGTTCTTC.

This clone has a single count. This rearrangement joins TRBV10-3 to TRBJ1-3; tentatively, D is TRBD1 (5 bases). The CDR3 has 18 residues. Germline V lookup: CDR1 ENHRY, CDR2 SYGVKD. Trimming removed 0 bases from V and 0 bases from J, with 15 bases in between. The CDR3 DNA follows: TGTGCCATCAGTGAGTCGACAGTCGATTTAATCTCTGGAAACACCATATATTTT. This gives the protein CAISESTVDLISGNTIYF.

This clone was seen a single time. This sequence joins TRBV4-3 and TRBJ2-1; the D gene is possibly TRBD2 (6 bases). Deletions cut 0 bases from V and 6 bases from J, with 12 bases between. Germline CDR1 is LGHNA and CDR2 is YSLEER. This CDR3 is built from 15 residues. CDR3 nucleotide sequence: TGCGCCAGCAGCCAAGATCTGGGGGGAAGCAATGAGCAGTTCTTC. It yields the protein CASSQDLGGSNEQFF.

In DNA form, the CDR3 reads TGTGCCAGCTCAGGAGGGGGCGGCACAGATACGCAGTATTTT. This gives the protein CASSGGGGTDTQYF. This rearrangement joins TRBV18 to TRBJ2-3, with a weak D call TRBD1 (7 bases). The CDR3 runs to 14 residues. Germline V gene lookup returns CDR1 KGHSH and CDR2 LQKENI. V shed 5 bases and J shed 1 base, with 10 bases lying between them.

The V and J genes are TRBV11-3 and TRBJ1-1; tentative D call: TRBD1 (6 bases). Trimming cost V 4 bases and J 11 bases, with 14 bases left between them. The CDR3 length is 12 residues. Germline CDR1 SGHNT, CDR2 YENEEA. CDR3 in amino acids: CASSSSTGEAFF. The CDR3 DNA reads TGTGCCAGCAGCTCGTCGACAGGAGAGGCTTTCTTT.

The V call is TRBV29-1, the J call TRBJ2-1; D is undetermined. CDR1 and CDR2 (germline): SQVTM, ANQGSEA. This CDR3 comprises 10 residues. V was clipped by 7 bases and J by 5 bases, with 6 bases between them. CDR3 DNA: TGCAGCGCCATAGACAATGAGCAGTTCTTC. Translation: CSAIDNEQFF.

This chain connects TRBV6-6 to TRBJ1-2; 7 bases align to TRBD1. This CDR3 has 13 amino acids. With 8 bases clipped from V and 4 bases from J, the junction kept 7 bases outside the gene matches. The germline gives CDR1 MNHNY, CDR2 SVGAGI (reference sequence). The CDR3 loop is CASGEGQLYGYTF. As DNA, the CDR3 is TGTGCCAGCGGCGAGGGACAGCTCTATGGCTACACCTTC.

The rearrangement uses TRBV19 and TRBJ1-5; tentative D call: TRBD1 (5 bases). CDR1 is LNHDA and CDR2 is SQIVND in the germline V gene (reference sequence). The length of the CDR3 is 14 residues. The germline V and J ends were trimmed by 5 bases and 5 bases, with 13 bases remaining between them. The CDR3: CASSQLGDYQPQHF. The CDR3 region has the DNA TGTGCCAGTAGTCAATTAGGGGATTATCAGCCCCAGCATTTT. The variable domain in full, completed from reference TRBV19 and TRBJ1-5, reads DGGITQSPKYLFRKEGQNVTLSCEQNLNHDAMYWYRQDPGQGLRLIYYSQIVNDFQKGDIAEGYSVSREKKESFPLTVTSAQKNPTAFYLCASSQLGDYQPQHFGDGTRLSIL.

The rearrangement uses TRBV7-9 and TRBJ1-1; D possibly corresponds to TRBD1 (5 bases). The CDR3 totals 17 residues. The germline V and J ends were trimmed by 6 bases and 4 bases, with 24 bases remaining between them. Germline V CDR1 and CDR2: SEHNR, FQNEAQ (reference sequence). Written as DNA, the CDR3 is TGTGCCAGCAGACCGAGTTGGGGGGAGGAGCTGGGCACTGAAGCTTTCTTT. Its protein product is CASRPSWGEELGTEAFF.

The CDR3 DNA reads as TGTGCCAGCAGCTCCCTAGGGACTAGCGGGAAACTCACAGATACGCAGTATTTT. Translated, it gives CASSSLGTSGKLTDTQYF. The rearrangement links TRBV7-6 to TRBJ2-3; TRBD2 aligns across 13 bases. The ends lost 4 bases at V and 2 bases at J; junction bases unmatched: 9. CDR1 SGHVS and CDR2 FNYEAQ come from the germline V gene. The CDR3 has 18 amino acids.

The J gene is TRBJ1-2, the V gene TRBV7-2; D unclear. V lost 3 bases and J lost 0, with 5 bases in between. The length of the CDR3 is 13 residues. Germline V CDR1 and CDR2: SGHTA, FQGNSA. The CDR3 is CASSFPANYGYTF. CDR3 coding DNA: TGTGCCAGCAGCTTTCCCGCTAACTATGGCTACACCTTC.

The chain uses TRBV4-2 and TRBJ2-5; 9 positions agree with TRBD2. Losses at the gene ends were 1 base for V and 3 bases for J; bases not matched to a gene: 6. Germline-derived CDR1 and CDR2 are LGHNA and YNFKEQ. The CDR3 covers 16 residues. DNA for the CDR3: TGTGCCAGCAGCCAAGGTGGGGTAGCGGGAGAAGAGACCCAGTACTTC. Translated, it gives CASSQGGVAGEETQYF.

V usage is TRBV13 and J usage is TRBJ2-2; 7 nucleotides line up with TRBD2. Germline V gene sequence: CDR1 PRHDT, CDR2 FYEKMQ (reference sequence). The CDR3 runs 16 residues. The V and J ends lost 4 bases and 5 bases, in that order; junction bases with no gene match: 10. Written as DNA, the CDR3 is TGTGCCAGCAGCTCCCGGACTAGTCGTTGGACCGGGGAGCTGTTTTTT. Protein sequence: CASSSRTSRWTGELFF. The whole variable domain, remainder taken from reference TRBV13 and TRBJ2-2, is AAGVIQSPRHLIKEKRETATLKCYPIPRHDTVYWYQQGPGQDPQFLISFYEKMQSDKGSIPDRFSAQQFSDYHSELNMSSLELGDSALYFCASSSRTSRWTGELFFGEGSRLTVL.

This clone occurred once. This chain joins TRBV7-2 and TRBJ1-6; possible D gene TRBD1, 5 bases. Germline V gene data show CDR1 as SGHTA and CDR2 as FQGNSA. The CDR3 covers 18 residues. Trimming took 1 base from V and 0 from J, leaving 13 bases between them. CDR3 protein: CASSLEAQASSYNSPLHF. CDR3 nucleotides: TGTGCCAGCAGCTTAGAGGCACAGGCGAGCTCCTATAATTCACCCCTCCACTTT.

The rearrangement joins TRBV18 to TRBJ2-2, with D perhaps matching TRBD2 (5 bases). There are 16 residues in the CDR3. CDR1 and CDR2 (germline): KGHSH, LQKENI. V was shortened by 5 bases and J by 1 base, with 14 bases between the two germline ends. CDR3 nucleotides: TGTGCCAGCTCAGACGTCGGACGGGAGAACACCGGGGAGCTGTTTTTT. This codes for CASSDVGRENTGELFF.

This clone occurred a few times. The chain carries TRBV27 and TRBJ2-7, with no clear D. This CDR3 spans 13 amino acids. Germline V CDR1 and CDR2: MNHEY, SMNVEV (reference sequence). V was clipped by 6 bases and J by 3 bases, with 12 bases between them. This chain's CDR3 is CASSLGRNYEQYF. CDR3 in DNA: TGTGCCAGCAGCCTCGGCAGGAACTACGAGCAGTACTTC.

This chain joins TRBV25-1 and TRBJ2-1; the match to TRBD2 covers 11 bases. CDR3 length equals 16 residues. Per the germline V gene, CDR1 is MGHDK and CDR2 is SYGVNS. V lost 8 bases to trimming and J lost 4 bases; unmatched junction nucleotides: 10. In DNA, the CDR3 is TGTGCCAGCCTCCAACCGGGACTAGCGGTATACAATGAGCAGTTCTTC. Its protein product is CASLQPGLAVYNEQFF. Filled out from reference TRBV25-1 and TRBJ2-1, the complete variable domain reads EADIYQTPRYLVIGTGKKITLECSQTMGHDKMYWYQQDPGMELHLIHYSYGVNSTEKGDLSSESTVSRIRTEHFPLTLESARPSHTSQYLCASLQPGLAVYNEQFFGPGTRLTVL.

The chain combines TRBV27 with TRBJ2-3, with D perhaps matching TRBD1 (7 bases). V lost 8 bases to trimming and J lost 5 bases, with 23 bases between them. The V gene's germline CDR1 is MNHEY and CDR2 SMNVEV (reference sequence). The CDR3 sequence is 16 residues long. In DNA form, the CDR3 reads TGTGCCAGCGGACAGGACGGGACTTTGTGGGTAGATACGCAGTATTTT. Protein sequence: CASGQDGTLWVDTQYF.

The chain joins TRBV28 to TRBJ1-1, with 7 nucleotides matching TRBD1. With V trimmed by 5 bases and J by 1 base, 4 bases remained unmatched. The CDR3 extends over 14 amino acids. Germline V gene lookup returns CDR1 MDHEN and CDR2 SYDVKM. The CDR3: CASSRYRGNTEAFF. As DNA, the CDR3 is TGTGCCAGCAGTCGATACAGGGGGAACACTGAAGCTTTCTTT.

This sequence joins TRBV19 and TRBJ2-1, with TRBD2 matching over 8 bases. Trimming removed 4 bases from V and 9 bases from J; junction bases left unmatched: 8. The CDR3 length is 14 residues. Germline V gene lookup returns CDR1 LNHDA and CDR2 SQIVND (reference sequence). For the CDR3, the DNA is TGTGCCAGTAGTAATAGCGGGGTTCAAGGTGAGCAGTTCTTC. Residues: CASSNSGVQGEQFF.

Here the CDR3 DNA reads TGTGCCAGCAGCCTCCACAGTGACACTGAAGCTTTCTTT. As protein: CASSLHSDTEAFF. V is TRBV7-9 and J is TRBJ1-1, with D hard to call. The length of the CDR3 is 13 residues. Deletions cut 5 bases from V and 3 bases from J, with 10 bases between. Germline V lookup: CDR1 SEHNR, CDR2 FQNEAQ (reference sequence).